This T cell receptor beta chain was observed in a study of cytomegalovirus exposure and HLA in healthy donors. Across the whole study: As an earlier analysis found, some 170 million T cells yielded about 120 million unique TCR beta sequences.

A multiplex PCR was run with 60 Vbeta primers and 13 Jbeta primers. Sequenced by immunoSEQ multiplex PCR; TCRdb stores in-frame clones only, minus some. The table shows approximately 80,000 clones, with approximately 74% occurring only once. Though probably carrying unrecorded immune exposures, donors were nominally healthy at sampling. A remark on this clone: Antigen specificity is unknown.

Trimming removed 5 bases from V and 2 bases from J, with 12 bases in between. Looked up from germline, CDR1 is KGHSH and CDR2 is LQKENI. The CDR3 is made up of 14 amino acids. Overall study findings and caveats: The study reported that TCR beta sequences accurately predicted HLA-A and HLA-B alleles in most subjects.

The clonotype comes from a young man in good health and CMV-seropositive. The chain is built from TRBV18 and TRBJ1-1, with a tentative D call TRBD1 (6 bases). Sequenced material: PBMCs. The CDR3, as DNA: TGTGCCAGCTCATCCGACAGGTTTAACACTGAAGCTTTCTTT. Encoded protein: CASSSDRFNTEAFF.